This T cell receptor (beta chain) was documented in a study of cytomegalovirus exposure and HLA in healthy donors. Overall study results and limits: Researchers reported that three CMV-associated chains were confirmed in vitro as CMV antigen-specific.

In regard to this clone: What it binds is not known.

Trimming cost V 2 bases and J 7 bases, with 14 bases left between them. The V gene's germline CDR1 is MNHNY and CDR2 SVGAGI (reference sequence). The CDR3 sequence is 14 residues long. The PCR contained 60 Vbeta and 13 Jbeta primers. The method was immunoSEQ multiplex PCR; TCRdb's version includes in-frame clones alone and lacks a portion of them. In the table there are more than 65,000 clones, about 70% of which are singletons. The sample was PBMCs. The sequence came from a man aged 35-49 years in good health and CMV-seronegative. The V and J genes are TRBV6-6 and TRBJ1-2, with a possible D match to TRBD1 (6 bases). The CDR3 sequence: CASSYPRGAGGYTF. DNA for the CDR3: TGTGCCAGCAGTTACCCCCGGGGGGCTGGTGGCTACACCTTC.